The 27 T cell receptor beta chains reported below all come from one sample, sequenced in a study of cytomegalovirus exposure and HLA in healthy donors. The PCR was carried out with 60 Vbeta primers and 13 Jbeta primers. Sequenced by immunoSEQ multiplex PCR; TCRdb stores in-frame clones only, minus some. The sample carries about 140,000 clones, more than 70% recorded once. The sample taken for sequencing was PBMCs. Every receptor here comes from a man between 50 and 59 years old in good health and CMV-seronegative.

V usage is TRBV6-1 and J usage is TRBJ2-1, with D unclear. The CDR3 spans 13 residues. Looked up from germline, CDR1 is MNHNS and CDR2 is SASEGT. V was trimmed by 5 bases and J by 12 bases, leaving 17 bases between them. The CDR3 region has the DNA TGTGCCAGCAGTAAAGGCCCCGAGAAAACGCAGTTCTTC. Its translation: CASSKGPEKTQFF.

The chain uses TRBV7-9 and TRBJ1-3, with D possibly being TRBD1 (6 bases). The CDR3 loop spans 16 amino acids. Trimming stripped 3 bases from V and 3 bases from J, with 15 bases between. CDR1 and CDR2 from the germline V gene are SEHNR and FQNEAQ (reference sequence). The DNA for the CDR3 is TGTGCCAGCAGCTTTGAACAGGGAATAAATGGAAACACCATATATTTT. Translated, it gives CASSFEQGINGNTIYF.

The chain is built from TRBV4-1 and TRBJ1-5; D is possibly TRBD1 (6 bases). The CDR3 covers 15 residues. Germline V gene data show CDR1 as MGHRA and CDR2 as YSYEKL. Trimming took off 0 bases at V and 6 bases at J, with 12 bases between the two ends. CDR3 sequence: CASSQERGASQPQHF. CDR3 DNA sequence: TGCGCCAGCAGCCAAGAACGGGGGGCGAGTCAGCCCCAGCATTTT.

This clone appeared a few times. Other nucleotide sequences from this sample produce the same CDR3. The chain combines TRBV18 with TRBJ2-7, with a possible D match to TRBD1 (5 bases). CDR3 length equals 15 residues. Per germline, CDR1 KGHSH and CDR2 LQKENI. Trimming left V 0 bases short and J 1 base short, with 10 bases between. The CDR3 loop is CASSPPSGRSYEQYF. The DNA for the CDR3 is TGTGCCAGCTCACCACCGTCAGGGCGGTCCTACGAGCAGTACTTC.

V usage is TRBV4-1 and J usage is TRBJ1-6; 7 bases are a match to TRBD1. From germline, CDR1 is MGHRA and CDR2 YSYEKL. V lost 4 bases and J lost 4; bases outside the gene matches: 10. The CDR3 extends over 17 amino acids. DNA of the CDR3: TGCGCCAGCAGCCTTACTGAGGGGGCAGATTATAATTCACCCCTCCACTTT. Amino acids: CASSLTEGADYNSPLHF.

The J gene is TRBJ2-5, the V gene TRBV29-1; 8 bases align to TRBD1. CDR3 size: 13 residues. Germline CDR1 reads SQVTM; CDR2 reads ANQGSEA. V trimming: 7 bases; J trimming: 5 bases; junction bases outside the gene matches: 9. The CDR3 region is CSAEQGEGETQYF. In nucleotides, the CDR3 is TGCAGCGCCGAACAGGGGGAAGGGGAGACCCAGTACTTC.

This chain links TRBV5-1 with TRBJ2-7; TRBD1 is a possible D gene (6 bases). There are 16 residues in the CDR3. Trimming removed 4 bases from V and 2 bases from J, with 19 bases in between. Germline loops: CDR1 SGHRS, CDR2 YFSETQ. DNA of the CDR3: TGCGCCAGCAGCCCCTACGCCGTGGACAGTACCTACGAGCAGTACTTC. Amino acids: CASSPYAVDSTYEQYF.

This clone showed up just a few times. The genes are TRBV5-1 and TRBJ2-7; D is undetermined. In germline, CDR1 is SGHRS, CDR2 YFSETQ. Trimming took off 0 bases at V and 5 bases at J, with 9 bases between the two ends. CDR3 length: 13 amino acids. The CDR3 DNA reads TGCGCCAGCAGCTTGGTCAGTTTGGACGAGCAGTACTTC. It codes for CASSLVSLDEQYF.

The genes are TRBV19 and TRBJ2-5, with D possibly matching TRBD2 (7 bases). Germline CDR1 is LNHDA and CDR2 is SQIVND (reference sequence). The V and J ends lost 2 bases and 5 bases respectively, with 15 bases between them. This CDR3 spans 15 amino acids. The CDR3 region has the DNA TGTGCCAGTAGTATACCAGCGGGGAGGGGGGAGACCCAGTACTTC. Amino acids: CASSIPAGRGETQYF.

The V call is TRBV11-3, the J call TRBJ2-5; possibly TRBD2 for D (6 bases). Trimming took off 5 bases at V and 7 bases at J, with 14 bases between the two ends. The germline V gene encodes CDR1 SGHNT and CDR2 YENEEA. The CDR3 is 13 residues long. As DNA, the CDR3 is TGTGCCAGCAGCGATAGACTAGTCACGACCCAGTACTTC. Its translation: CASSDRLVTTQYF.

The chain carries TRBV7-6 and TRBJ2-2, with a tentative D call TRBD2 (6 bases). Trimming removed 0 bases from V and 0 bases from J, with 11 bases in between. Germline V gene data show CDR1 as SGHVS and CDR2 as FNYEAQ. The CDR3 is 17 amino acids. Here the CDR3 reads CASSLASGKANTGELFF. The CDR3 nucleotides are TGTGCCAGCAGCTTAGCTAGCGGCAAAGCGAACACCGGGGAGCTGTTTTTT.

The V and J genes are TRBV4-2 and TRBJ1-1, with 8 bases lining up with TRBD1. Germline-derived CDR1 and CDR2 are LGHNA and YNFKEQ. The junction had 3 bases not matched to a gene; V was cut back by 2 bases and J by 4 bases. The CDR3 covers 14 residues. The CDR3 DNA reads as TGTGCCAGCAGCCAATTAACAGGGGGCACTGAAGCTTTCTTT. It yields the protein CASSQLTGGTEAFF.

The DNA of the CDR3 is TGCGCCAGCAGCTACCCGGGACTAGCAGATACGCAGTATTTT. Protein sequence: CASSYPGLADTQYF. The chain couples TRBV5-1 to TRBJ2-3; 8 bases match TRBD2. The ends lost 3 bases at V and 4 bases at J; junction bases unmatched: 4. Per germline, CDR1 SGHRS and CDR2 YFSETQ. CDR3 length: 14 residues.

The chain combines TRBV29-1 with TRBJ1-2; D is unclear. Trimming removed 6 bases from V and 7 bases from J, with 15 bases in between. The CDR3 extends over 12 amino acids. In germline, CDR1 is SQVTM, CDR2 ANQGSEA. CDR3 sequence (DNA): TGCAGCGTCGTGAGCCCGCCGCGTGGCTACACCTTC. The encoded protein is CSVVSPPRGYTF. Variable domain in full (rest from reference TRBV29-1 and TRBJ1-2): SAVISQKPSRDICQRGTSLTIQCQVDSQVTMMFWYRQQPGQSLTLIATANQGSEATYESGFVIDKFPISRPNLTFSTLTVSNMSPEDSSIYLCSVVSPPRGYTFGSGTRLTVV.

CDR3 nucleotide sequence: TGTGCCAGCAGGACGAACCGCGGGACAGGGGAGAAACTGTTTTTT. Translated: CASRTNRGTGEKLFF. V usage is TRBV2 and J usage is TRBJ1-4; TRBD1 matches at 10 bases. CDR1 is SNHLY, CDR2 FYNNEI, per germline. The CDR3 is 15 residues long. The V segment lost 6 bases and the J segment 11 bases; nucleotides outside the gene matches: 12. Full variable domain (remainder filled in from reference TRBV2 and TRBJ1-4): EPEVTQTPSHQVTQMGQEVILRCVPISNHLYFYWYRQILGQKVEFLVSFYNNEISEKSEIFDDQFSVERPDGSNFTLKIRSTKLEDSAMYFCASRTNRGTGEKLFFGSGTQLSVL.

This chain connects TRBV5-1 to TRBJ2-7; 8 bases fit TRBD1. Germline V lookup: CDR1 SGHRS, CDR2 YFSETQ. Trimming removed 7 bases from V and 7 bases from J; junction bases left unmatched: 7. The CDR3 extends over 12 amino acids. CDR3 coding DNA: TGCGCCAGCGGGACAGGCACTTGGGAGCAGTACTTC. The encoded protein is CASGTGTWEQYF.

The gene calls are TRBV5-4 and TRBJ1-1; 9 positions match TRBD1. Germline V lookup: CDR1 SGHNT, CDR2 YYREEE (reference sequence). The CDR3 covers 15 residues. The ends lost 4 bases at V and 3 bases at J; junction bases unmatched: 7. CDR3 region: CASSLTQGADTEAFF. Written as DNA, the CDR3 is TGTGCCAGCAGCCTCACACAGGGGGCTGACACTGAAGCTTTCTTT. The whole variable domain, filled in from reference TRBV5-4 and TRBJ1-1, reads ETGVTQSPTHLIKTRGQQVTLRCSSQSGHNTVSWYQQALGQGPQFIFQYYREEENGRGNFPPRFSGLQFPNYSSELNVNALELDDSALYLCASSLTQGADTEAFFGQGTRLTVV.

This chain links TRBV30 with TRBJ1-3; possibly TRBD1 for D (5 bases). V lost 0 bases to trimming and J lost 4 bases, with 16 bases between them. This CDR3 comprises 16 residues. Germline CDR1 and CDR2: GTSNPN and SVGIG (reference sequence). The CDR3 region has the DNA TGTGCCTGGAGTGTATCTTCAGGGAGGAGAGGAAACACCATATATTTT. The encoded protein is CAWSVSSGRRGNTIYF.

On this clone itself: Other DNA sequences in this specimen translate into the identical CDR3. This chain connects TRBV7-6 to TRBJ1-4; a possible D gene is TRBD1 (6 bases). Germline lookup yields CDR1 SGHVS and CDR2 FNYEAQ. Trimming removed 5 bases at V and 6 bases at J, with 16 bases between. The CDR3 length is 15 residues. CDR3 sequence: CASSTQRGGDEKLFF. The CDR3 DNA follows: TGTGCCAGCAGCACCCAGAGGGGGGGAGATGAAAAACTGTTTTTT.

This clone was picked up one time. CDR3 nucleotides: TGCAGCGTCGGACAGCTAAATTCCTACGAGCAGTACTTC. This encodes CSVGQLNSYEQYF. The chain couples TRBV29-1 to TRBJ2-7; tentatively, D is TRBD1 (6 bases). The V end was cut by 6 bases, the J end by 1 base, with 13 bases between. Germline CDR1 SQVTM, CDR2 ANQGSEA. There are 13 residues in the CDR3.

This clone appeared a single time. V usage is TRBV7-8 and J usage is TRBJ2-3; D call uncertain. V lost 2 bases and J 0 bases, leaving 9 bases between the germline ends. Germline CDR1 is SGHVS and CDR2 is FQNEAQ. The CDR3 contains 15 residues. This CDR3 is CASSLLALSTDTQYF. Here the CDR3 DNA reads TGTGCCAGCAGCTTACTCGCGCTTAGCACAGATACGCAGTATTTT.

CDR3 DNA: TGTGCCAGTAGTATAGATTGGACTAGGGTATCCGGGGAGCTGTTTTTT. Amino acids: CASSIDWTRVSGELFF. This chain joins TRBV19 and TRBJ2-2; 7 positions match TRBD2. J lost 6 bases, V lost 0 bases, and 7 bases had no gene match. The length of the CDR3 is 16 residues. Germline V CDR1 and CDR2: LNHDA, SQIVND (reference sequence).

Only one count was recorded for this clone. The genes are TRBV10-2 and TRBJ2-2; TRBD2 is a possible D gene (5 bases). V lost 10 bases to trimming and J lost 2 bases, with 20 bases between them. In germline, CDR1 is WSHSY, CDR2 SAAADI. CDR3 length equals 16 residues. CDR3: CAIREAGLGNTGELFF. The DNA of the CDR3 is TGCGCCATCAGAGAGGCTGGACTTGGCAACACCGGGGAGCTGTTTTTT.

This chain joins TRBV7-9 and TRBJ2-1; D might be TRBD2 (5 bases). Per the germline V gene, CDR1 is SEHNR and CDR2 is FQNEAQ (reference sequence). The CDR3 has 16 residues. V was trimmed by 0 bases and J by 6 bases, leaving 15 bases between them. CDR3 sequence: CASSLAGVTRSNEQFF. The CDR3 DNA sequence: TGTGCCAGCAGCTTAGCGGGAGTAACGAGGTCCAATGAGCAGTTCTTC.

The chain carries TRBV5-1 and TRBJ1-2; TRBD1 matches 7 bases. Trimming removed 4 bases from V and 5 bases from J; junction bases left unmatched: 5. CDR3 length equals 13 residues. Germline CDR1 and CDR2: SGHRS and YFSETQ. The CDR3 protein is CASSDRVGYGYTF. CDR3 sequence (DNA): TGCGCCAGCAGCGACAGGGTAGGGTATGGCTACACCTTC.

This sequence joins TRBV5-1 and TRBJ2-3, with D perhaps TRBD2 (5 bases). This CDR3 is built from 15 residues. Germline CDR1 reads SGHRS; CDR2 reads YFSETQ. Trimming pared 5 bases from V and 3 bases from J, leaving 16 bases between. CDR3 protein: CASRGFGGMTDTQYF. CDR3 nucleotide sequence: TGCGCCAGCAGGGGGTTTGGAGGCATGACAGATACGCAGTATTTT. Using reference TRBV5-1 and TRBJ2-3 for the parts outside the CDR3, the full variable domain is KAGVTQTPRYLIKTRGQQVTLSCSPISGHRSVSWYQQTPGQGLQFLFEYFSETQRNKGNFPGRFSGRQFSNSRSEMNVSTLELGDSALYLCASRGFGGMTDTQYFGPGTRLTVL.

The CDR3: CASSLVRQGSNHEQYF. The DNA of the CDR3 is TGTGCCAGCAGCTTAGTGAGACAGGGGAGTAATCACGAGCAGTACTTC. The J gene is TRBJ2-7, the V gene TRBV11-2, with 8 nucleotides matching TRBD1. The germline CDR1 and CDR2 sequences are SGHAT and FQNNGV. J lost 5 bases, V lost 1 base, and 10 bases had no gene match. The CDR3 covers 16 residues.